This TCR beta chain was captured in a study of cytomegalovirus exposure and HLA in healthy donors. Both 60 Vbeta primers and 13 Jbeta primers went into the PCR. The protocol was immunoSEQ multiplex PCR, while the TCRdb copy is restricted to in-frame clones and leaves out a portion. The top ten clones hold 1.5% to 2% of a sample with 190,000 or so clones, roughly four fifths of them seen once. Study-level results: Whilst most TCR sequences proved rare, a subset of public TCRs occurred across many donors. A few chains tied to CMV proved CMV antigen-specific in vitro. The productive fraction for most TCR beta V segments was about 90% or about 30% in an earlier analysis.

Of note for this clone: As yet, its antigen is unknown.

Trimming removed 0 bases at V and 2 bases at J, with 13 bases between. This CDR3 contains 16 residues. Germline values: CDR1 SGDLS, CDR2 YYNGEE. The sequence was collected from a man aged 45 to 65 in good health and CMV-seronegative. Sequenced: PBMCs. The V gene is TRBV9, the J gene TRBJ2-3, with a possible D match to TRBD2 (6 bases). As DNA, the CDR3 is TGTGCCAGCAGCGTAGGGTGGAGGGTTGACACAGATACGCAGTATTTT. Amino acid sequence: CASSVGWRVDTDTQYF.